The clone carrying this T cell receptor (beta chain) came up many times. Antigen specificity is unknown. The data are from a study of T cells in Graves' hyperthyroidism and ophthalmopathy. Across the study: The blood sample was taken at first diagnosis, before treatment began. Points from the study as a whole: The blood repertoire included most of the expanded thyroid clonotypes above 0.001.

This CDR3 is 14 amino acids long. Per the germline V gene, CDR1 is MDHEN and CDR2 is SYDVKM. The V gene lost 3 bases and the J gene lost 2 bases, with 11 bases spanning the gap. Authors of the study amplified TCR beta CDR3 regions from RNA transcripts. A set of HTBI primers served as the primers for a first-round RT-PCR of the TCR CDR3. Via MiXCR, TCRdb re-called the multiplex PCR reads, giving one row per CDR3 protein. The repertoire consists of 330,000 or so distinct CDR3 sequences, with about 19% occurring once and the leading ten covering approximately 37%. Among ophthalmopathy patients, the Clinical Activity Score reached at least 3, the NOSPECS grade reached at least 4, and duration remained under 3 months. Patients were excluded because of uncontrolled infection, other autoimmune disease, pregnancy or lactation.

The sample taken for sequencing was blood. V is TRBV28 and J is TRBJ2-7; D perhaps matches TRBD1 (6 bases). This TCR derives from a man in his fifties or sixties with Graves' ophthalmopathy. The CDR3 here is CASSFDRRPYEQYF. The CDR3 bases are TGTGCCAGCAGTTTTGACAGGAGGCCCTACGAGCAGTACTTC.